This T cell receptor (beta chain) was recovered during a study of control samples from healthy donors and cancer patients. Only in-frame clones appear in the TCRdb table, and some are missing; sequencing was by immunoSEQ multiplex PCR. The sample yields some 66,000 clones, 70% to 90% seen once. V dropped 2 bases and J dropped 7; count of bases not matched to a gene: 5. Germline V gives CDR1 MNHNS, CDR2 SASEGT. This CDR3 region has 13 residues. This sequence joins TRBV6-1 and TRBJ2-7; the match to TRBD1 covers 7 bases. The clonotype was recovered from a man aged 35 to 55 in good health. The sample was blood. CDR3 amino acids: CASSERLRGEQYF. CDR3 DNA: TGTGCCAGCAGTGAACGGCTCAGGGGGGAGCAGTACTTC.